This T cell receptor beta chain was identified in a study of shared clonotypes between healthy human individuals. Points from the study as a whole: Some clonotypes were shared by all four sorted-subset donors, while others were not shared. The non-shared ones had lower generation probabilities than the shared ones. Across a handful of donors, naive CD4 shared around 5.1%, naive CD8 around 3.8%, memory CD4 more than 2%, memory CD8 0.35% to 0.5%.

In the case of this clone: Its antigen is unknown.

Among the donors, all were Caucasian adults who lived in Nashville, Tennessee. Only in-frame clones appear in the TCRdb table, and some are missing; sequencing was by immunoSEQ multiplex PCR. The table includes about 2.4 million clones, around nine tenths detected once. Sequencing was done on a sample of naive CD4+ T cells sorted from blood. The sample's subset: CD45RA+ positively selected. The TCR sequence derives from a man aged 18 to 29 in good health.

CDR3 nucleotides: TGCGCCAGCAGCTTGGTGAGCGGGGGGCCAGATACGCAGTATTTT. The encoded protein is CASSLVSGGPDTQYF. V is TRBV5-1 and J is TRBJ2-3; the match to TRBD2 covers 9 bases. There are 15 residues in the CDR3. Germline V gene lookup returns CDR1 SGHRS and CDR2 YFSETQ. Losses at the gene ends were 0 bases for V and 4 bases for J; bases not matched to a gene: 3.